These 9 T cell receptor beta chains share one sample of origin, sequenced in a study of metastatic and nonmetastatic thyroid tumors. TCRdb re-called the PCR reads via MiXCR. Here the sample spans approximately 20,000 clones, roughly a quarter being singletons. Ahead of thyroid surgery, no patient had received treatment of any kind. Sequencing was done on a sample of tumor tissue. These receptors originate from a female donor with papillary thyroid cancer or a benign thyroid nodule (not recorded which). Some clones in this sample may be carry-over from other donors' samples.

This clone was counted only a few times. The CDR3 bases are TGTGCCAGCAGGGCGACCTCTCAGGGGTCAGATACGCAGTATTTT. This encodes CASRATSQGSDTQYF. This rearrangement joins TRBV2 to TRBJ2-3; tentative D call: TRBD1 (6 bases). This CDR3 has 15 amino acids. V gave up 6 bases and J gave up 4 bases, with 17 bases separating them. Germline V gene sequence: CDR1 SNHLY, CDR2 FYNNEI. Full variable domain (missing parts from reference TRBV2 and TRBJ2-3): EPEVTQTPSHQVTQMGQEVILRCVPISNHLYFYWYRQILGQKVEFLVSFYNNEISEKSEIFDDQFSVERPDGSNFTLKIRSTKLEDSAMYFCASRATSQGSDTQYFGPGTRLTVL.

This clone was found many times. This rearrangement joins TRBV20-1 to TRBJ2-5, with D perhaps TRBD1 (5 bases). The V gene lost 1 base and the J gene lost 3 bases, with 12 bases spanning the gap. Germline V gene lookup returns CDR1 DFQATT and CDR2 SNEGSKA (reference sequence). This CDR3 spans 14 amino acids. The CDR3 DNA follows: TGCAGTGCTAGAGCTGTAGGGGAAAAAGAGACCCAGTACTTC. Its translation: CSARAVGEKETQYF.

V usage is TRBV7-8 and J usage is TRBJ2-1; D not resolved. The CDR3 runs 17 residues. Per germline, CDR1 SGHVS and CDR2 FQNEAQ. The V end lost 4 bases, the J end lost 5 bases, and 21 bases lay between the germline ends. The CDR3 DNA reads TGTGCCAGCAGCTCCCCTACGGTTCTGGAGAGGCACAATGAGCAGTTCTTC. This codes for CASSSPTVLERHNEQFF.

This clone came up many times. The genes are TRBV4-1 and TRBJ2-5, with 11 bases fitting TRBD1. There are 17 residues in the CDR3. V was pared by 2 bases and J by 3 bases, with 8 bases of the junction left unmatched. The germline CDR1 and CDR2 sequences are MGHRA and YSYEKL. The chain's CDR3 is CASSQNVGTGGKETQYF. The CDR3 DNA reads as TGCGCCAGCAGCCAAAATGTCGGGACAGGGGGGAAAGAGACCCAGTACTTC.

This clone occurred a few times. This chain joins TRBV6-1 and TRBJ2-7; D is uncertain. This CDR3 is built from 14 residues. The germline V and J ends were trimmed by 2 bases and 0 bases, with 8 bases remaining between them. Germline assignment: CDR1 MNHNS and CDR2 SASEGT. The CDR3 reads CASSERADSYEQYF. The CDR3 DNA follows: TGTGCCAGCAGTGAAAGGGCGGACTCCTACGAGCAGTACTTC.

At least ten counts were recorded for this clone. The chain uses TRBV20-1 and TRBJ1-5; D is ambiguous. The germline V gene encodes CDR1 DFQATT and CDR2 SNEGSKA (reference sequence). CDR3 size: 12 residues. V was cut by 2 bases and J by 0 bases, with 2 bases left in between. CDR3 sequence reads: CSARSSNQPQHF. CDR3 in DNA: TGCAGTGCTAGATCTAGCAATCAGCCCCAGCATTTT.

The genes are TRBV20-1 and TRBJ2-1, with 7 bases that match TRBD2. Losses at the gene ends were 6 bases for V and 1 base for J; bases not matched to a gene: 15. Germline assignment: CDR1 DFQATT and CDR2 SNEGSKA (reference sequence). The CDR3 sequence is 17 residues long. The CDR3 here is CSASFVSGSRSYNEQFF. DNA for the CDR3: TGCAGTGCCAGTTTCGTTAGCGGGTCGAGATCCTACAATGAGCAGTTCTTC.

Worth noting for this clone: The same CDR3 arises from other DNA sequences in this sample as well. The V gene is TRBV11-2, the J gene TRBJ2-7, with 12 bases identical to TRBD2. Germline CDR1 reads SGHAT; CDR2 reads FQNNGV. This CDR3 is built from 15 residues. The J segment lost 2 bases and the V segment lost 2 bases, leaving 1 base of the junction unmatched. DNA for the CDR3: TGTGCCAGCAGCTTACTAGCGGGAGGGACCTACGAGCAGTACTTC. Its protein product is CASSLLAGGTYEQYF.

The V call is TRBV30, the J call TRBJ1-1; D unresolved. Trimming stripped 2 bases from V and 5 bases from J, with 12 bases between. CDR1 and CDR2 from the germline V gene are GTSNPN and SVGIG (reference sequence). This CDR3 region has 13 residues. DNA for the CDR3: TGTGCCTGGAGTTTCGGTATTCGGACTGAAGCTTTCTTT. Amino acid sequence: CAWSFGIRTEAFF.